This T cell receptor (beta chain) originates from a study of blood T cell repertoires in COVID-19. Study as a whole: From the United States, Italy and Spain came samples of acute and convalescent COVID-19.

Participants were aged about 18 to 90 years, lived in about two dozen US areas, and enrolled virtually. Within 2 weeks of study entry, exposed participants had contacted a PCR-confirmed or clinician-diagnosed COVID-19 case. Sequencing used immunoSEQ multiplex PCR; TCRdb keeps in-frame clones, though not all of them. The sample holds 300,000 to 400,000 clones, around nine tenths seen once. Germline loops: CDR1 SGHVT, CDR2 SQSDAQ. The CDR3 is 14 residues long. V lost 7 bases and J 3 bases, leaving 13 bases between the germline ends. The chain carries TRBV7-4 and TRBJ2-1; D perhaps matches TRBD1 (6 bases). The sequence was collected from a woman aged 30 to 39 who had been exposed to COVID-19. The sequenced sample was PBMCs or T cells enriched from blood (not recorded which). The CDR3 nucleotides read TGTGCCAGCACCCAGGGGATCGGCTACAATGAGCAGTTCTTC. It encodes CASTQGIGYNEQFF.